The 13 T cell receptor beta chains below all came from one sample that was sequenced in a study of T cell responses to AZD1222 COVID-19 vaccine. Profiled with immunoSEQ multiplex PCR; TCRdb holds only in-frame clones, not every one. In the table there are fewer than 100,000 clones, about 88% of which are singletons. The specimen was peripheral blood, collected 28 days after the second AZD1222 dose. The receptors shown here come from an adult who received the AZD1222 COVID-19 vaccine.

The V gene is TRBV18, the J gene TRBJ1-2; 7 nucleotides agree with TRBD1. This CDR3 is built from 13 residues. Trimming took 3 bases from V and 6 from J; bases not matched to a gene: 4. Looked up from germline, CDR1 is KGHSH and CDR2 is LQKENI. For the CDR3, the DNA is TGTGCCAGCTCACCGGAGAGGGGGCATGGCTACACCTTC. Translation gives CASSPERGHGYTF.

The V gene is TRBV2, the J gene TRBJ2-3; 9 nucleotides match TRBD1. Germline assignment: CDR1 SNHLY and CDR2 FYNNEI. The trim removed 8 bases at V and 6 bases at J, leaving 15 bases unmatched. The CDR3 extends over 16 amino acids. The CDR3 DNA reads as TGTGCCAGCGGGCGAGAGTACAGGGGGCCAGGGGATACGCAGTATTTT. This sequence encodes CASGREYRGPGDTQYF. Full variable domain (outside the CDR3, taken from reference TRBV2 and TRBJ2-3): EPEVTQTPSHQVTQMGQEVILRCVPISNHLYFYWYRQILGQKVEFLVSFYNNEISEKSEIFDDQFSVERPDGSNFTLKIRSTKLEDSAMYFCASGREYRGPGDTQYFGPGTRLTVL.

The chain carries TRBV27 and TRBJ1-3; no clear D gene. The CDR3 loop spans 14 amino acids. Trimming left V 4 bases short and J 0 bases short, with 7 bases between. The germline gives CDR1 MNHEY, CDR2 SMNVEV (reference sequence). The CDR3 is CASSSVYSGNTIYF. CDR3 bases: TGTGCCAGCAGTTCCGTATACTCTGGAAACACCATATATTTT.

The chain recombines TRBV10-2 with TRBJ1-1; TRBD1 matches 8 bases. The ends lost 2 bases at V and 1 base at J; junction bases unmatched: 3. The CDR3 totals 15 residues. Germline V gene sequence: CDR1 WSHSY, CDR2 SAAADI. The CDR3 sequence is CASSEQGARNTEAFF. Here the CDR3 DNA reads TGCGCCAGCAGTGAGCAGGGGGCGCGGAACACTGAAGCTTTCTTT.

The chain combines TRBV5-5 with TRBJ1-5; D gene unclear. Germline V gene lookup returns CDR1 SGHKS and CDR2 YYEKEE (reference sequence). V was clipped by 1 base and J by 3 bases, with 5 bases between them. The CDR3 contains 13 residues. The CDR3 reads CASSLRDNQPQHF. DNA of the CDR3: TGTGCCAGCAGCTTGCGAGACAATCAGCCCCAGCATTTT.

The chain is built from TRBV27 and TRBJ2-1, with 8 bases lining up with TRBD1. J gave up 8 bases and V 3 bases, and 12 bases lay outside the gene matches. This CDR3 spans 16 amino acids. From germline, CDR1 is MNHEY and CDR2 SMNVEV (reference sequence). The CDR3 sequence: CASSLNNIQGGDEQFF. The CDR3 DNA reads as TGTGCCAGCAGTTTGAATAACATACAGGGGGGCGATGAGCAGTTCTTC.

The CDR3 DNA reads TGTGCCAGCAGCTTGCGCAGATCGAACACTGAAGCTTTCTTT. It encodes CASSLRRSNTEAFF. The chain recombines TRBV5-8 with TRBJ1-1; D is unclear. CDR1 and CDR2 from the germline V gene are SGHTS and YDEGEE. The CDR3 is made up of 14 amino acids. V lost 1 base to trimming and J lost 1 base, with 8 bases between them.

The genes are TRBV7-6 and TRBJ2-7; 8 positions agree with TRBD2. Germline loops: CDR1 SGHVS, CDR2 FNYEAQ. J gave up 0 bases and V 4 bases, and 14 bases lay outside the gene matches. The CDR3 contains 18 residues. The chain's CDR3 is CASSYPRGIAGSSYEQYF. DNA for the CDR3: TGTGCCAGCAGCTACCCTCGGGGTATAGCGGGAAGCTCCTACGAGCAGTACTTC.

The chain employs TRBV28 and TRBJ1-1; unclear D gene. This CDR3 is 14 amino acids long. Trimming cost V 3 bases and J 3 bases, with 11 bases left between them. Germline assignment: CDR1 MDHEN and CDR2 SYDVKM. The CDR3 DNA is TGTGCCAGCAGTTTTGACCTTAGGCACACTGAAGCTTTCTTT. Translation: CASSFDLRHTEAFF. Together with reference TRBV28 and TRBJ1-1, the CDR3 gives the full variable domain: DVKVTQSSRYLVKRTGEKVFLECVQDMDHENMFWYRQDPGLGLRLIYFSYDVKMKEKGDIPEGYSVSREKKERFSLILESASTNQTSMYLCASSFDLRHTEAFFGQGTRLTVV.

The genes are TRBV27 and TRBJ1-3; D unclear. The CDR3 loop spans 12 amino acids. Per the germline V gene, CDR1 is MNHEY and CDR2 is SMNVEV (reference sequence). V dropped 5 bases and J dropped 4 bases, with 6 bases sitting between them. CDR3 DNA sequence: TGTGCCAGCAGTACGGCCGGAAACACCATATATTTT. Its protein product is CASSTAGNTIYF.

V and J are TRBV29-1 and TRBJ2-1; D is unresolved. Trimming stripped 8 bases from V and 2 bases from J, with 13 bases between. The CDR3 totals 13 residues. Germline loops: CDR1 SQVTM, CDR2 ANQGSEA. The CDR3, as DNA: TGCAGCTCTAGGGAAACCCCCTACAATGAGCAGTTCTTC. It yields the protein CSSRETPYNEQFF.

The rearrangement uses TRBV5-1 and TRBJ1-5; D is perhaps TRBD1 (5 bases). The V end lost 4 bases, the J end lost 7 bases, and 15 bases lay between the germline ends. The germline CDR1 and CDR2 sequences are SGHRS and YFSETQ. The CDR3 is 14 amino acids. The CDR3 bases are TGCGCCAGCAGCCAAGGACACGGCGGGCAGCCCCAGCATTTT. Translated: CASSQGHGGQPQHF.

This chain uses TRBV19 with TRBJ1-1; D perhaps matches TRBD1 (6 bases). Germline CDR1 and CDR2: LNHDA and SQIVND (reference sequence). The CDR3 has 13 residues. Trimming left V 6 bases short and J 11 bases short, with 19 bases between. The CDR3 DNA reads TGTGCCAGTAGCATTGGGGGGCAGGGGATGGCTTTCTTT. Encoded protein: CASSIGGQGMAFF. Based on the CDR3 plus reference TRBV19 and TRBJ1-1, the full variable domain is DGGITQSPKYLFRKEGQNVTLSCEQNLNHDAMYWYRQDPGQGLRLIYYSQIVNDFQKGDIAEGYSVSREKKESFPLTVTSAQKNPTAFYLCASSIGGQGMAFFGQGTRLTVV.